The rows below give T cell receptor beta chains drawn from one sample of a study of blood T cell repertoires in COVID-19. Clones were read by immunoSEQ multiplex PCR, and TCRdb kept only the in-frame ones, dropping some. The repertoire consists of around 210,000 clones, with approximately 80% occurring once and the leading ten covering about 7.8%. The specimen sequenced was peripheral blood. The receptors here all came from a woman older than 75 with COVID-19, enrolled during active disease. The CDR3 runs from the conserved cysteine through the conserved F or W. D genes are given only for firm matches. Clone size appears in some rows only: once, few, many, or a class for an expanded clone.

cdr3_nt: TGTGCCAGCAGCCATTGGGTAGCGGGGGGGCGCAATGAGCAGTTCTTC
cdr3_aa: CASSHWVAGGRNEQFF
clone_size: few
j_call: TRBJ2-1
v_call: TRBV3-1/TRBV3-2
d_call: TRBD2

cdr3_nt: TGTGCCACCCGGACAGCTAATGAAAAACTGTTTTTT
cdr3_aa: CATRTANEKLFF
clone_size: once
j_call: TRBJ1-4
v_call: TRBV12-3/TRBV12-4
d_call: .

cdr3_nt: TGTGCCAGCAGCCAAACCGGGACAGCTAATGAAAAACTGTTTTTT
cdr3_aa: CASSQTGTANEKLFF
clone_size: .
j_call: TRBJ1-4
v_call: TRBV3-1/TRBV3-2
d_call: TRBD1

cdr3_nt: TGTGCCAGCAGCTTGAGCGGGGGGCCTTACAATGAGCAGTTCTTC
cdr3_aa: CASSLSGGPYNEQFF
clone_size: .
j_call: TRBJ2-1
v_call: TRBV11-2
d_call: TRBD2

cdr3_nt: TGTGCCAGCTCACCGAAGACAGGGAGAGAAAAACTGTTTTTT
cdr3_aa: CASSPKTGREKLFF
clone_size: .
j_call: TRBJ1-4
v_call: TRBV18
d_call: TRBD1

cdr3_nt: TGCGCCAGCAGCTTCTCCGGGACAGAGGGCTACACCTTC
cdr3_aa: CASSFSGTEGYTF
clone_size: .
j_call: TRBJ1-2
v_call: TRBV5-1
d_call: TRBD1

cdr3_nt: TGTGCCAGCAGCTTAGGTAATGCGGGGACCAATGAGCAGTTCTTC
cdr3_aa: CASSLGNAGTNEQFF
clone_size: .
j_call: TRBJ2-1
v_call: TRBV7-8
d_call: .

cdr3_nt: TGTGCCAGCAGTTTAGGGGCGGACAATGAGCAGTTCTTC
cdr3_aa: CASSLGADNEQFF
clone_size: .
j_call: TRBJ2-1
v_call: TRBV28
d_call: .

cdr3_nt: TGTGCCAGCAGCTTTTTGGGGGCGGACACCGGGGAGCTGTTTTTT
cdr3_aa: CASSFLGADTGELFF
clone_size: .
j_call: TRBJ2-2
v_call: TRBV7-9
d_call: .

cdr3_nt: TGTGCCAGTAGTACAGACCGGCTCGGGGTAGGAAACACCATATATTTT
cdr3_aa: CASSTDRLGVGNTIYF
clone_size: .
j_call: TRBJ1-3
v_call: TRBV19
d_call: .

cdr3_nt: TGTGCCATCAGCGCTTCAGGGGCCCGGGATGGCTACACCTTC
cdr3_aa: CAISASGARDGYTF
clone_size: .
j_call: TRBJ1-2
v_call: TRBV10-3
d_call: .

cdr3_nt: TGTGCCAGCAGCGTAGGGGGCAGAGCCACAGATACGCAGTATTTT
cdr3_aa: CASSVGGRATDTQYF
clone_size: .
j_call: TRBJ2-3
v_call: TRBV9
d_call: .

cdr3_nt: TGTGCCAGCAGTCGGACAGGGTCGGGCCAGCCCCAGCATTTT
cdr3_aa: CASSRTGSGQPQHF
clone_size: .
j_call: TRBJ1-5
v_call: TRBV2
d_call: TRBD1

cdr3_nt: TGTGCCAGCAGCAATACGGGACTCACAGATACGCAGTATTTT
cdr3_aa: CASSNTGLTDTQYF
clone_size: .
j_call: TRBJ2-3
v_call: TRBV7-2
d_call: .

cdr3_nt: TGCGCCAGCAGCAGGGAAAAACTCTACGAGCAGTACTTC
cdr3_aa: CASSREKLYEQYF
clone_size: .
j_call: TRBJ2-7
v_call: TRBV10-1
d_call: .

cdr3_nt: TGTGCCAGCAGCGCTGGCGGGTCAGCTAGTCTTGATGGCTACACCTTC
cdr3_aa: CASSAGGSASLDGYTF
clone_size: .
j_call: TRBJ1-2
v_call: TRBV25-1
d_call: .

cdr3_nt: TGCGCCAGCAGCGGGGGACTAGCGGAAGGCTACAATGAGCAGTTCTTC
cdr3_aa: CASSGGLAEGYNEQFF
clone_size: .
j_call: TRBJ2-1
v_call: TRBV5-1
d_call: TRBD2

cdr3_nt: TGTGCCAGCAGCCAAAGACTAGCGGGAGGAGGGGAGACCCAGTACTTC
cdr3_aa: CASSQRLAGGGETQYF
clone_size: .
j_call: TRBJ2-5
v_call: TRBV3-1/TRBV3-2
d_call: TRBD2

cdr3_nt: TGCGCCAGCAGCCCTGGGGAGGCCTTTTTCTACGAGCAGTACTTC
cdr3_aa: CASSPGEAFFYEQYF
clone_size: .
j_call: TRBJ2-7
v_call: TRBV5-1
d_call: .

cdr3_nt: TGTGTACAGGGCCAGGGCTCTGGAAACACCATATATTTT
cdr3_aa: CVQGQGSGNTIYF
clone_size: .
j_call: TRBJ1-3
v_call: TRBV6-5
d_call: .

cdr3_nt: TGCGCCAACATCACCGGCGCCGACAGGGAAGGGGAGCAGTACTTC
cdr3_aa: CANITGADREGEQYF
clone_size: few
j_call: TRBJ2-7
v_call: TRBV10-1
d_call: TRBD1

cdr3_nt: TGTGCCAGCAGCCCTTGGGGGGGACTAGCAGACAATGAGCAGTTCTTC
cdr3_aa: CASSPWGGLADNEQFF
clone_size: .
j_call: TRBJ2-1
v_call: TRBV4-2
d_call: TRBD2

cdr3_nt: TGTGCCAGCAGCTTAAATGGGGGGACCCCGGGTGGGCAGTTCTTC
cdr3_aa: CASSLNGGTPGGQFF
clone_size: .
j_call: TRBJ2-1
v_call: TRBV7-3
d_call: .

cdr3_nt: TGTGCCAGCTCACCATCAGGGGATAGCAATCAGCCCCAGCATTTT
cdr3_aa: CASSPSGDSNQPQHF
clone_size: .
j_call: TRBJ1-5
v_call: TRBV18
d_call: .

cdr3_nt: TGCGCCAGCAGTCAATCCAACAGGGGGCGCTGGAGCTCCTACGAGCAGTACTTC
cdr3_aa: CASSQSNRGRWSSYEQYF
clone_size: .
j_call: TRBJ2-7
v_call: TRBV23-1
d_call: TRBD1

cdr3_nt: TGTGCCAGCAGACCGTCAGGGGCAACTAATGAAAAACTGTTTTTT
cdr3_aa: CASRPSGATNEKLFF
clone_size: .
j_call: TRBJ1-4
v_call: TRBV7-2
d_call: .

cdr3_nt: TGCGCCAGCAGCTTACTAGAGAACTCCTACGAGCAGTACTTC
cdr3_aa: CASSLLENSYEQYF
clone_size: .
j_call: TRBJ2-7
v_call: TRBV5-1
d_call: .

cdr3_nt: TGTGCCAGCAGCTTGACAGACTCTTACAATGAGCAGTTCTTC
cdr3_aa: CASSLTDSYNEQFF
clone_size: .
j_call: TRBJ2-1
v_call: TRBV11-3
d_call: .

cdr3_nt: TGTGCCAGTAGCCAAGGTAGTGGCGGGCAACTTAACTATGGCTACACCTTC
cdr3_aa: CASSQGSGGQLNYGYTF
clone_size: .
j_call: TRBJ1-2
v_call: TRBV19
d_call: .

cdr3_nt: TGTGCCAGCAGTTACTCGACGGTTCCGGGTCGGCCCCAGCATTTT
cdr3_aa: CASSYSTVPGRPQHF
clone_size: .
j_call: TRBJ1-5
v_call: TRBV6-5
d_call: .

cdr3_nt: TGTGCCAGCAGCCAAGGCCCAAATAGGGAGGGCTACACCTTC
cdr3_aa: CASSQGPNREGYTF
clone_size: once
j_call: TRBJ1-2
v_call: TRBV3-1/TRBV3-2
d_call: .

cdr3_nt: TGTGCCAGCGGACAGACAGGGTTCACGGATGGCTACACCTTC
cdr3_aa: CASGQTGFTDGYTF
clone_size: .
j_call: TRBJ1-2
v_call: TRBV28
d_call: TRBD1

cdr3_nt: TGCGCCAGCAGCTTGCAGGGGGCGAACGAGCAGTACTTC
cdr3_aa: CASSLQGANEQYF
clone_size: .
j_call: TRBJ2-7
v_call: TRBV5-1
d_call: TRBD1

cdr3_nt: TGCGCCAGCAGCGGGGCCGGGGAGGCAGATACGCAGTATTTT
cdr3_aa: CASSGAGEADTQYF
clone_size: once
j_call: TRBJ2-3
v_call: TRBV5-1
d_call: .

cdr3_nt: TGTGCCAGCAGTGGGGCACAGGGTCAGCCCCAGCATTTT
cdr3_aa: CASSGAQGQPQHF
clone_size: once
j_call: TRBJ1-5
v_call: TRBV12-3/TRBV12-4
d_call: .

cdr3_nt: TGTGCCAGCAGCTTGGTGGTTGGGACAGGGAGCTACGAGCAGTACTTC
cdr3_aa: CASSLVVGTGSYEQYF
clone_size: .
j_call: TRBJ2-7
v_call: TRBV5-4
d_call: TRBD1

cdr3_nt: TGTGCCAGCAGTGACACACCCGGGACTAGCGGGCGGACCTACGAGCAGTACTTC
cdr3_aa: CASSDTPGTSGRTYEQYF
clone_size: .
j_call: TRBJ2-7
v_call: TRBV25-1
d_call: TRBD2

cdr3_nt: TGCGCCAGCAGCTTGGGGGCGGGGGCGAACACTGAAGCTTTCTTT
cdr3_aa: CASSLGAGANTEAFF
clone_size: .
j_call: TRBJ1-1
v_call: TRBV5-1
d_call: .

cdr3_nt: TGTGCCAGCAGTCCCCCGGGACACAACTATGGCTACACCTTC
cdr3_aa: CASSPPGHNYGYTF
clone_size: .
j_call: TRBJ1-2
v_call: TRBV28
d_call: .